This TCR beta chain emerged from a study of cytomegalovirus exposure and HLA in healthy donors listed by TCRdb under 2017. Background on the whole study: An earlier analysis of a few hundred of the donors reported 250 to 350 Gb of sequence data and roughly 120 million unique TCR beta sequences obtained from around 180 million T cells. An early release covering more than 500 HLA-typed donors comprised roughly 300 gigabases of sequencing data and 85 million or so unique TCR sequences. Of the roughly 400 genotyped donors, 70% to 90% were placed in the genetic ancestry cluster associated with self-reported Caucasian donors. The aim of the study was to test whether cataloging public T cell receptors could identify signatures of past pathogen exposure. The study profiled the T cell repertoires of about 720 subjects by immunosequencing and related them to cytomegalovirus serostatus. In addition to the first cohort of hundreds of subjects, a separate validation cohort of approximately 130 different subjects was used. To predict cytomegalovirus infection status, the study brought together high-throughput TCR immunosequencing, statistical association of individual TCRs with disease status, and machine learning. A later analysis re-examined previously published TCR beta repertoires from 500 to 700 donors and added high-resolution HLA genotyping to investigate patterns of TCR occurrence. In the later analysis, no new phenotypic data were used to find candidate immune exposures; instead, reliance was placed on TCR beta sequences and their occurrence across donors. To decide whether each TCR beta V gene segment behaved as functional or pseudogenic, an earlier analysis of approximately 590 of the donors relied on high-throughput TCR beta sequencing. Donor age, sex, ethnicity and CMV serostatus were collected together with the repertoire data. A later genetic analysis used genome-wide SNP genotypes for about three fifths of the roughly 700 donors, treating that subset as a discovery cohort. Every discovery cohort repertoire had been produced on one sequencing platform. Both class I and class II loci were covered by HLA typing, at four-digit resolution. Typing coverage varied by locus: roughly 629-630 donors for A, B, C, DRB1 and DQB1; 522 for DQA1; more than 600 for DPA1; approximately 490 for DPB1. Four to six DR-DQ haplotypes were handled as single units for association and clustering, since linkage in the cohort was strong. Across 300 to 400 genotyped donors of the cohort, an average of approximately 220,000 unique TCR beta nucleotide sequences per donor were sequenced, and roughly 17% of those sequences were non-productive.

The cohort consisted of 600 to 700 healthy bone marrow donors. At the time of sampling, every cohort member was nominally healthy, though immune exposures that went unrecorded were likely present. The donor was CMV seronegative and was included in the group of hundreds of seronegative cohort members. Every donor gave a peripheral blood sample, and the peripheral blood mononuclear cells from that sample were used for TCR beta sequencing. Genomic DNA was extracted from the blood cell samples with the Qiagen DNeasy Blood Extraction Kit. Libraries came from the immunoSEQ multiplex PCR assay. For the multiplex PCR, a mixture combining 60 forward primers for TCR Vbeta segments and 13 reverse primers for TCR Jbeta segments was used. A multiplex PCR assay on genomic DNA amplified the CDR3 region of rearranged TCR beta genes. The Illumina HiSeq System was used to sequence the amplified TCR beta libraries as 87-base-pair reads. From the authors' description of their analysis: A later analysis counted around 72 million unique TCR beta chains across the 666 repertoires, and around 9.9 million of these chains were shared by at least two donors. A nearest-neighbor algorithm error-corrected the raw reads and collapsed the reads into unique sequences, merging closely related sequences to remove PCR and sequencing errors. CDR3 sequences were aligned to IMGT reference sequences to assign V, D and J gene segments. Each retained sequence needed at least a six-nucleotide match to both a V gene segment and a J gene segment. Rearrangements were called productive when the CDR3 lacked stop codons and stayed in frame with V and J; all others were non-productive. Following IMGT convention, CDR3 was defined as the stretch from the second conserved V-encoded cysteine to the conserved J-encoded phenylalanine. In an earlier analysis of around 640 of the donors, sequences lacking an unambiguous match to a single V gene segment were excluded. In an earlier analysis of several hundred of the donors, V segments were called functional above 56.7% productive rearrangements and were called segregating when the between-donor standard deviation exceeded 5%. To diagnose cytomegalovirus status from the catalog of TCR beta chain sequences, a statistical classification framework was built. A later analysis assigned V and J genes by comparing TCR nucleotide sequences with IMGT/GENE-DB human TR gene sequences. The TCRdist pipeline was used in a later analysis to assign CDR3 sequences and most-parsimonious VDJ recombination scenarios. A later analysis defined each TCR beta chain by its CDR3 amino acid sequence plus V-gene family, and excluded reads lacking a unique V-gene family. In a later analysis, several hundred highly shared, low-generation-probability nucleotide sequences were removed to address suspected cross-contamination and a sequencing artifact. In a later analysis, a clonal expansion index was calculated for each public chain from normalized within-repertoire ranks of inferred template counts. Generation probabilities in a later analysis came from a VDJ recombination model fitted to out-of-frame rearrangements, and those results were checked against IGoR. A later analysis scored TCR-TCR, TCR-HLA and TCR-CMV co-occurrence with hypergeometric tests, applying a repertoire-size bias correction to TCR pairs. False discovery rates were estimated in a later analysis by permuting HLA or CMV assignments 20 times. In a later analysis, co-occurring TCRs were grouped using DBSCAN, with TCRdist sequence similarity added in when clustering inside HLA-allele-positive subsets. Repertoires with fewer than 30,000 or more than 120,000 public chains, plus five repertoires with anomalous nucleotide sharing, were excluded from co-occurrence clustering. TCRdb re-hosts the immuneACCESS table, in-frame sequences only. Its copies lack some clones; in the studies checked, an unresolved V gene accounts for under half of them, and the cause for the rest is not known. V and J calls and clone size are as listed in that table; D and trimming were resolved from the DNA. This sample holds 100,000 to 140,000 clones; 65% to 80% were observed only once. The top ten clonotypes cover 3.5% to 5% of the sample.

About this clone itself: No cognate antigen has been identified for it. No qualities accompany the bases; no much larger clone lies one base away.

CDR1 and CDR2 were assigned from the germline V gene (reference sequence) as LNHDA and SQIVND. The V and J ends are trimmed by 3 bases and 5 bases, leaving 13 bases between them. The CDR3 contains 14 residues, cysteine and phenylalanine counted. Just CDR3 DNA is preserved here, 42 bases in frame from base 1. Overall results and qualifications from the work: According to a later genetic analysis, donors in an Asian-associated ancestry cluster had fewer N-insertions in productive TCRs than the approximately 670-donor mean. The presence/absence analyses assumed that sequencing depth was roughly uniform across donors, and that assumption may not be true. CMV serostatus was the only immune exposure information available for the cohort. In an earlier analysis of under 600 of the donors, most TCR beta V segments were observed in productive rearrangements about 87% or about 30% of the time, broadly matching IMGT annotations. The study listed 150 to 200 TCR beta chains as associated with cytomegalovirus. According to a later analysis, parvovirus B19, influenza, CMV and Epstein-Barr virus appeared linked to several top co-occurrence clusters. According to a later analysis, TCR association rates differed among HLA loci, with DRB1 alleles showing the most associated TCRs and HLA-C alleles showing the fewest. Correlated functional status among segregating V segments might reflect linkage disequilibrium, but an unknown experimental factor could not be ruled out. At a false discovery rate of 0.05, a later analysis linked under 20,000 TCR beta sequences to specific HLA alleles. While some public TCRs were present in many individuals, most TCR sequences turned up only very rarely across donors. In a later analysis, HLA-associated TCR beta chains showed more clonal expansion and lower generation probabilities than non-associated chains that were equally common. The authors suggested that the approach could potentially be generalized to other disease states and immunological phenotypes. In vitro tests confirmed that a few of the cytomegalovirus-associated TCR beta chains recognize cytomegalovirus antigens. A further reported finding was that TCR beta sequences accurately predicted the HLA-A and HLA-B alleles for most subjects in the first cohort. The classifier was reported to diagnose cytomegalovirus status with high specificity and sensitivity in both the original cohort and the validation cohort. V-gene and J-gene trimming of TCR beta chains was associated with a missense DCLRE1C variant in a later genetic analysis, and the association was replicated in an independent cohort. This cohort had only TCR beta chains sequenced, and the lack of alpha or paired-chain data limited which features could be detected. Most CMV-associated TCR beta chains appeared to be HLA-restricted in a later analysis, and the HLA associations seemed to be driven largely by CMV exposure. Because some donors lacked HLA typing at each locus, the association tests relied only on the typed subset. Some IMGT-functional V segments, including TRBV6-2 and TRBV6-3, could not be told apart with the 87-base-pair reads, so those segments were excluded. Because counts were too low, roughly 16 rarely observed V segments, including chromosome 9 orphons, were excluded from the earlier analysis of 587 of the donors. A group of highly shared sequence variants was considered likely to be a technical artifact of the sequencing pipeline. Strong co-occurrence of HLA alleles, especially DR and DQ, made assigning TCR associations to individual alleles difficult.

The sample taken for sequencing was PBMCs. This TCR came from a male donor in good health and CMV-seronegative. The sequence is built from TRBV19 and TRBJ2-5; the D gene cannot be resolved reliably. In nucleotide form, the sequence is TGTGCCAGTAGTATGTTTTTCCTCCGGGAGACCCAGTACTTC. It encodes CASSMFFLRETQYF.